Listed here are 13 T cell receptor beta chains from one sample, sequenced in a study of T cells in Graves' hyperthyroidism and ophthalmopathy. The CDR3 regions of TCR beta were amplified from RNA transcripts. The TCR CDR3 was amplified in a first-round RT-PCR using the HTBI primer set. Each CDR3 protein gets one entry after TCRdb re-called the multiplex PCR reads with MiXCR. The sample yields approximately 360,000 distinct CDR3 sequences, approximately 15% seen once. Sequenced sample: blood. The receptor source for this set is a woman under 30 with Graves' hyperthyroidism that later progressed to Graves' ophthalmopathy.

This clonotype occurred a few times. The chain joins TRBV12-3 or TRBV12-4 to TRBJ2-5, with D possibly called TRBD1 or TRBD2 (5 bases each). The CDR3 consists of 14 residues. V was trimmed by 7 bases and J by 1 base, leaving 13 bases between them. The CDR3 is CASTPFGGQETQYF. CDR3 DNA sequence: TGTGCCAGCACCCCTTTTGGGGGCCAAGAGACCCAGTACTTC.

This chain joins TRBV29-1 and TRBJ2-7, with D perhaps TRBD1 (6 bases). Trimming shortened V by 7 bases and J by 4 bases, and 17 bases separated the two germline ends. The CDR3 spans 13 residues. Germline lookup yields CDR1 SQVTM and CDR2 ANQGSEA. DNA for the CDR3: TGCAGCGCACAAACAGGGTCGGTTTACGAGCAGTACTTC. It yields the protein CSAQTGSVYEQYF.

In its sample, this clonotype was seen a few times. This chain joins TRBV9 and TRBJ1-4; D call uncertain. V lost 0 bases and J lost 5, with 11 bases in between. Germline CDR1 is SGDLS and CDR2 is YYNGEE. This CDR3 comprises 15 residues. The CDR3 DNA follows: TGTGCCAGCAGCGTAGAGCCGCTCCCAAATGAAAAACTGTTTTTT. It yields the protein CASSVEPLPNEKLFF.

The chain joins TRBV19 to TRBJ2-1; 7 bases fit TRBD2. Trimming at V came to 7 bases and at J to 7 bases, leaving 10 bases not matched to a gene. The CDR3 has 14 amino acids. Germline assignment: CDR1 LNHDA and CDR2 SQIVND (reference sequence). CDR3 DNA: TGTGCCAGTATGGAACAGCGGGAATATAATGAGCAGTTCTTC. Translating gives CASMEQREYNEQFF. The variable domain in full, with the rest retrieved from reference TRBV19 and TRBJ2-1, is DGGITQSPKYLFRKEGQNVTLSCEQNLNHDAMYWYRQDPGQGLRLIYYSQIVNDFQKGDIAEGYSVSREKKESFPLTVTSAQKNPTAFYLCASMEQREYNEQFFGPGTRLTVL.

The chain uses TRBV20-1 and TRBJ1-5; D is undetermined. The V and J ends lost 1 base and 0 bases respectively, with 7 bases between them. The CDR3 has 14 amino acids. Germline CDR1 DFQATT, CDR2 SNEGSKA (reference sequence). CDR3 bases: TGCAGTGCTAGAGCAACGGATAGCAATCAGCCCCAGCATTTT. Translated, it gives CSARATDSNQPQHF.

This clonotype was seen ten or more times. The chain carries TRBV7-2 and TRBJ1-1; maybe TRBD1 (6 bases). The V and J ends lost 2 bases and 4 bases respectively, with 14 bases between them. This CDR3 spans 15 amino acids. Germline values: CDR1 SGHTA, CDR2 FQGNSA. The CDR3 DNA reads as TGTGCCAGCAGCTTACAAGGGGGGGCGCGCACTGAAGCTTTCTTT. Protein product: CASSLQGGARTEAFF.

Ten or more counts support this clonotype. This chain joins TRBV19 and TRBJ2-7; 8 bases agree with TRBD2. Germline trimming cut 7 bases from V and 1 base from J; bases unmatched to any gene: 9. There are 15 residues in the CDR3. Germline CDR1 and CDR2: LNHDA and SQIVND (reference sequence). The CDR3 loop reads CASTPAAGVSYEQYF. The DNA of the CDR3 is TGTGCCAGTACCCCAGCAGCGGGAGTGTCCTACGAGCAGTACTTC.

A remark on this clonotype: One base away lies a much larger clone, so this may be a sequencing read error. This rearrangement joins TRBV3-1 to TRBJ2-1; D might be TRBD2 (5 bases). Deletions cut 4 bases from V and 9 bases from J, with 13 bases between. There are 13 residues in the CDR3. CDR1 LGHDT and CDR2 YNNKEL come from the germline V gene (reference sequence). The CDR3 is CASSPPGTTEQFF. The DNA of the CDR3 is TGTGCCAGCAGCCCGCCGGGAACGACTGAGCAGTTCTTC.

The V gene is TRBV6-2 or TRBV6-3, the J gene TRBJ2-3; D may be TRBD2 (6 bases). Trimming removed 6 bases at V and 4 bases at J, with 20 bases between. Germline V gene lookup returns CDR1 MNHEY and CDR2 SVGEGT. CDR3 size: 16 residues. The DNA for the CDR3 is TGTGCCAGCAGGAATCTAGCGCGAATGAGCGCAGATACGCAGTATTTT. Translated: CASRNLARMSADTQYF.

The table lists this clonotype with a few counts. V gene TRBV10-3 combines with J gene TRBJ2-1, with TRBD2 identical over 13 bases. Losses at the gene ends were 3 bases for V and 4 bases for J; bases not matched to a gene: 3. Germline CDR1 is ENHRY and CDR2 is SYGVKD. CDR3 length equals 16 residues. Here the CDR3 DNA reads TGTGCCATCAGTGACCAACTAGCGGGAGGGTACAATGAGCAGTTCTTC. This gives the protein CAISDQLAGGYNEQFF.

The rearrangement links TRBV7-9 to TRBJ2-3; D remains ambiguous. CDR1 is SEHNR, CDR2 FQNEAQ, per germline (reference sequence). There are 12 residues in the CDR3. The germline V and J ends were trimmed by 2 bases and 5 bases, with 5 bases remaining between them. The CDR3 DNA is TGTGCCAGCAGCTTATGGGGAGATACGCAGTATTTT. It yields the protein CASSLWGDTQYF.

This clonotype appeared many times. The genes are TRBV20-1 and TRBJ2-1; D gene uncertain. Trimming took off 0 bases at V and 5 bases at J, with 11 bases between the two ends. Per the germline V gene, CDR1 is DFQATT and CDR2 is SNEGSKA (reference sequence). The CDR3 is made up of 14 amino acids. The CDR3, as DNA: TGCAGTGCTAGAGATCGATCTCTTAACAATGAGCAGTTCTTC. Residues: CSARDRSLNNEQFF.

This clonotype was found many times. The rearrangement links TRBV10-3 to TRBJ2-2; 11 nucleotides agree with TRBD2. Germline lookup yields CDR1 ENHRY and CDR2 SYGVKD. The ends lost 7 bases at V and 7 bases at J; junction bases unmatched: 5. The CDR3 contains 14 residues. The CDR3 DNA is TGTGCCATCAATAGCGGGAGGGCCGACGGGGAGCTGTTTTTT. Translation: CAINSGRADGELFF.